These T cell receptor beta chains were read from a single sample in a study of blood T cell repertoires in COVID-19. Data came from immunoSEQ multiplex PCR; TCRdb stores just in-frame clones and leaves some out. This sample carries 95,000 to 150,000 clones, roughly 79% of them seen once, and the ten largest clones take 2.3%. Sequencing was done on a sample of peripheral blood. These receptors came from a man in his 70s with acute or convalescent COVID-19. CDR3s include the opening cysteine and the closing phenylalanine or tryptophan. D genes are given only for firm matches. Clone size is not always given. Where it is, it says once, few, many or a class for expanded clones.

V: TRBV6-5
D: TRBD1
J: TRBJ2-1
size: NA
DNA: TGTGCCAGCTTACCGGGACAGGGGACCAATGAGCAGTTCTTC
CDR3: CASLPGQGTNEQFF

V: TRBV19
D: TRBD1
J: TRBJ1-2
size: NA
DNA: TGTGCCAGTAGTAGAAACCCCCCCATCAGGACAGGGGTAGATTATGGCTACACCTTC
CDR3: CASSRNPPIRTGVDYGYTF

V: TRBV27
D: NA
J: TRBJ1-6
size: NA
DNA: TGTGCCAGCAGTTTAAGTCGAGGGAAGAGCTCCTATAATTCACCCCTCCACTTT
CDR3: CASSLSRGKSSYNSPLHF

V: TRBV5-4
D: TRBD1
J: TRBJ2-1
size: NA
DNA: TGTGCCAGCAGCCCCGGACAGGGGGGCCACAATGAGCAGTTCTTC
CDR3: CASSPGQGGHNEQFF

V: TRBV13
D: NA
J: TRBJ1-5
size: NA
DNA: TGTGCCAGCAGCTTAGGGGGGGCGGATCAGCCCCAGCATTTT
CDR3: CASSLGGADQPQHF

V: TRBV7-2
D: TRBD1
J: TRBJ1-1
size: few
DNA: TGTGCCAGCAGCTTATCGGGGACAGGGGCTGAAGCTTTCTTT
CDR3: CASSLSGTGAEAFF

V: TRBV30
D: NA
J: TRBJ1-3
size: few
DNA: TGTGCCAGAGAAGGACAGACAACTGGAAACACCATATATTTT
CDR3: CAREGQTTGNTIYF

V: TRBV11-2
D: NA
J: TRBJ1-6
size: once
DNA: TGTGCCAGCAGCTTAGAAACGGGGGGGTACTCACCCCTCCACTTT
CDR3: CASSLETGGYSPLHF

V: TRBV19
D: TRBD1
J: TRBJ2-1
size: NA
DNA: TGTGCCAGTAGTACTATTGGACAGGGGGCGAAGAGTGAGCAGTTCTTC
CDR3: CASSTIGQGAKSEQFF

V: TRBV7-3
D: NA
J: TRBJ2-1
size: NA
DNA: TGTGCCAGCAGCCCAGGGGTGGAGCAGTTCTTC
CDR3: CASSPGVEQFF

V: TRBV12-3/TRBV12-4
D: NA
J: TRBJ1-2
size: NA
DNA: TGTGCCAGCAGTTTCGCCGGGGGTGGCTACACCTTC
CDR3: CASSFAGGGYTF

V: TRBV18
D: NA
J: TRBJ2-1
size: NA
DNA: TGTGCCAGCTCACCAGGAGGGGACTACAATGAGCAGTTCTTC
CDR3: CASSPGGDYNEQFF

V: TRBV7-9
D: TRBD2
J: TRBJ2-5
size: NA
DNA: TGTGCCAGCACAACACTAGCGGGGGCTGGAGAGACCCAGTACTTC
CDR3: CASTTLAGAGETQYF

V: TRBV14
D: NA
J: TRBJ1-2
size: NA
DNA: TGTGCCAGCAGCCAATCCGGGTTCGGCTATGGCTACACCTTC
CDR3: CASSQSGFGYGYTF

V: TRBV3-1/TRBV3-2
D: TRBD2
J: TRBJ2-3
size: NA
DNA: TGTGCCAGCAGCCAAAGGAGGCCACTAGCGGGGGGAGATACGCAGTATTTT
CDR3: CASSQRRPLAGGDTQYF

V: TRBV10-3
D: TRBD2
J: TRBJ2-7
size: NA
DNA: TGTGCCATCAGTCCCTCCGGGACTAGTAACGAGCAGTACTTC
CDR3: CAISPSGTSNEQYF

V: TRBV14
D: NA
J: TRBJ2-7
size: NA
DNA: TGTGCCAGCAGCCAAGGAGTAGGGGCCCCGGTGGAGCAGTACTTC
CDR3: CASSQGVGAPVEQYF

V: TRBV2
D: NA
J: TRBJ2-7
size: NA
DNA: TGTGCCAGCACCCTTGATGGGGGGTCAGCCGAGCAGTACTTC
CDR3: CASTLDGGSAEQYF

V: TRBV5-6
D: TRBD1
J: TRBJ1-4
size: NA
DNA: TGTGCCAGCAGCTTTGGGACAGTCCCTGAAAAACTGTTTTTT
CDR3: CASSFGTVPEKLFF

V: TRBV3-1/TRBV3-2
D: NA
J: TRBJ1-1
size: few
DNA: TGTGCCAGCAGCGAAACAGCTGGCAGGGCGAACACTGAAGCTTTCTTT
CDR3: CASSETAGRANTEAFF

V: TRBV18
D: NA
J: TRBJ2-7
size: NA
DNA: TGTGCCAGCTCACCAGAAGAGATTGACTACGAGCAGTACTTC
CDR3: CASSPEEIDYEQYF